This T cell receptor (beta chain) emerged from a study of blood T cell repertoires in COVID-19. Study context: In each case, the material was cDNA or gDNA derived from T cells, B-cell-depleted T cells, or PBMCs.

Per the original methods: Nucleated cell number was recorded as an estimate derived from reference gene primer amplification. TCRdb's table, derived via immunoSEQ multiplex PCR, lists solely in-frame clones and lacks some. The DNA gave D and trimming, while V, J and clone size come from that table. This table holds some 89,000 clones, less than 85% found once. V lost 5 bases, J lost 8 bases, and 7 bases stayed unmatched. This CDR3 is 13 amino acids long. From germline, CDR1 is LNHDA and CDR2 SQIVND (reference sequence). V is TRBV19 and J is TRBJ1-2; 8 bases agree with TRBD1. Sequencing input: peripheral blood. The TCR originated in a man between 65 and 80 years old with acute or convalescent COVID-19. In DNA, the CDR3 is TGTGCCAGTAGTGAAGGACAGGGAAGGGGCTACACCTTC. Translating gives CASSEGQGRGYTF.